The source of this T cell receptor (beta chain) is a study of CD8+CD57+ T cells in acquired aplastic anemia. At the level of the study: DNA from sorted CD4+ and CD8+ cells averaged about 3.2 ug.

The V end lost 5 bases, the J end lost 3 bases, and 13 bases lay between the germline ends. Germline lookup yields CDR1 SGHTA and CDR2 FQGNSA. The CDR3 loop spans 14 amino acids. CDR3 and TCR beta VDJ profiling relied on genomic DNA as the template. TCRdb re-analysed the reads in MiXCR, keeping a single row per CDR3 protein. The top ten hold approximately 46% of the sample, which has around 200,000 distinct CDR3 sequences, 55% to 65% seen once. Study-wide points: Roughly 31 CD8+ CDR3 sequences occurred in both the patients and the controls. No significant patient-versus-control difference appeared in CD8+ Simpson's diversity.

Only a few counts were recorded for this clonotype. Its antigen is unknown. Previously, flow cytometry had revealed CD8+CD57+ cell expansion in the patients chosen for sequencing. The sequencing sample was made of sorted CD4+, CD8+, or CD8+CD57+ T cells (not recorded which) from PBMCs. This sequence originates from a human donor with aplastic anemia. This chain links TRBV7-2 with TRBJ1-2; the D gene is possibly TRBD1 (5 bases). The CDR3 DNA follows: TGTGCCAGCAGCATCCCAGACAGAGACTATGGCTACACCTTC. It codes for CASSIPDRDYGYTF.